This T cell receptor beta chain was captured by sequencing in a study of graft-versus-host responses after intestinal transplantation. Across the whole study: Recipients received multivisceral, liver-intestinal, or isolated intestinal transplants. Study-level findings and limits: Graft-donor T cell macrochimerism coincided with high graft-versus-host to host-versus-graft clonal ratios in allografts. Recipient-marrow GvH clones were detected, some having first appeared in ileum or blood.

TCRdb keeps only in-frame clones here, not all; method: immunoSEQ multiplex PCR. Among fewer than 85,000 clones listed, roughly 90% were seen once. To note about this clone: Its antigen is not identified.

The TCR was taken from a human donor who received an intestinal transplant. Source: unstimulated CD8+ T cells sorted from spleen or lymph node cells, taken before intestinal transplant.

The CDR3 nucleotides are TGTGCCAGCAGCGTAGCTGGGAGTCCCTACGAGCAGTACTTC. Translation gives CASSVAGSPYEQYF. The V and J genes are TRBV9 and TRBJ2-7, with a weak D call TRBD2 (5 bases). V lost 0 bases and J 2 bases, leaving 9 bases between the germline ends. The CDR3 runs 14 residues. Germline V gene data show CDR1 as SGDLS and CDR2 as YYNGEE.